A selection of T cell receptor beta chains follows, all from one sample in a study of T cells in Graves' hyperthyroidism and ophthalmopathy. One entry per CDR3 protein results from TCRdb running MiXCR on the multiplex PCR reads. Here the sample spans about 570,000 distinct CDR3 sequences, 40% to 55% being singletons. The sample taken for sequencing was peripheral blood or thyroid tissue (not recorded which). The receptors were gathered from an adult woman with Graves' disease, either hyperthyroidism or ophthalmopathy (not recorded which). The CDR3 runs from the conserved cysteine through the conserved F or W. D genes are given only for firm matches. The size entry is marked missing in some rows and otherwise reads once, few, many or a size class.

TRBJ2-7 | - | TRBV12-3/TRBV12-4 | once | CASTKGIQPTYEQYF | TGTGCCAGCACCAAAGGGATCCAGCCAACCTACGAGCAGTACTTC
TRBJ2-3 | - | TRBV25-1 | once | CASTNTDTQYF | TGTGCCAGCACCAACACAGATACGCAGTATTTT
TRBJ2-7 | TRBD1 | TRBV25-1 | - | CATSTGSLYEQYF | TGTGCCACCTCGACAGGGTCTCTCTACGAGCAGTACTTC
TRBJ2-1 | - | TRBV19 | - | CASSDWTVYEQFF | TGTGCCAGTAGTGATTGGACAGTTTATGAGCAGTTCTTC
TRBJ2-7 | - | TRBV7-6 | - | CASSLEVWEQYF | TGTGCCAGCAGCTTAGAAGTTTGGGAGCAGTACTTC
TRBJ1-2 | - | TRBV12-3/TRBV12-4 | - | CASSEPVGYTF | TGTGCCAGCAGTGAGCCGGTGGGCTACACCTTC
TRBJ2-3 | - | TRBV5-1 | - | CASSTLRESTDTQYF | TGCGCCAGCAGCACCCTAAGGGAGAGCACAGATACGCAGTATTTT
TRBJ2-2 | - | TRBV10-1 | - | CASHQGRNGELFF | TGCGCCAGCCATCAGGGGCGAAACGGGGAGCTGTTTTTT
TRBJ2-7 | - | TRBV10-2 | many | CASSEGGVGQGLTPYEQYF | TGCGCCAGCAGTGAGGGGGGAGTTGGGCAGGGGCTGACTCCCTACGAGCAGTACTTC
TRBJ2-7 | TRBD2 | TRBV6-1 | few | CASSEWSSGSWGEQYF | TGTGCCAGCAGTGAATGGTCTAGCGGGAGCTGGGGCGAGCAGTACTTC
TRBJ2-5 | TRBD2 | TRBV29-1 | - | CSVAGGKQALQETQYF | TGCAGCGTTGCGGGGGGGAAACAGGCCCTTCAAGAGACCCAGTACTTC
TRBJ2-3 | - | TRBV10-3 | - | CAISGFEDTQYF | TGTGCCATCAGTGGTTTTGAAGATACGCAGTATTTT
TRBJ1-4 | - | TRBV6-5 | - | CASSPLLGEKLFF | TGTGCCAGCAGTCCCCTTCTGGGTGAAAAACTGTTTTTT
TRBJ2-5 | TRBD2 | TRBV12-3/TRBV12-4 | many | CASSFAGGFKTQYF | TGTGCCAGCAGTTTTGCGGGAGGGTTTAAGACCCAGTACTTC
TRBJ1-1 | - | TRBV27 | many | CASSFRDGRNTEAFF | TGTGCCAGCAGCTTCCGGGACGGGAGGAACACTGAAGCTTTCTTT
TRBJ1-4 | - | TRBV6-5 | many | CASSYSIRNEKLFF | TGTGCCAGCAGTTACTCGATCAGAAATGAAAAACTGTTTTTT
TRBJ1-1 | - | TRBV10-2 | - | CASSGLGVAEAFF | TGCGCCAGCAGTGGTCTGGGAGTGGCTGAAGCTTTCTTT
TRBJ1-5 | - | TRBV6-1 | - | CARQDRNQPQHF | TGTGCTAGACAAGACAGAAATCAGCCCCAGCATTTT
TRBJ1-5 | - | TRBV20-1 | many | CSARQGGNQPQHF | TGCAGTGCTAGACAAGGGGGTAATCAGCCCCAGCATTTT
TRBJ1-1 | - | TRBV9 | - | CASSVRGDTEAFF | TGTGCCAGCAGCGTACGGGGAGACACTGAAGCTTTCTTT
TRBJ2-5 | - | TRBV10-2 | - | CATTPPGTGEETQYF | TGCGCCACCACACCCCCGGGAACCGGAGAGGAGACCCAGTACTTC
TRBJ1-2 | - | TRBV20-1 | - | CSAEGLGGYTF | TGCAGTGCTGAGGGTCTTGGGGGCTACACCTTC
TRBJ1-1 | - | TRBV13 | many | CASSLGGGWSSTEAFF | TGTGCCAGCAGCTTAGGAGGTGGATGGTCGAGCACTGAAGCTTTCTTT
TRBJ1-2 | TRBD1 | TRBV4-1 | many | CASSQDPPETGGYGYTF | TGCGCCAGCAGCCAAGACCCCCCGGAGACAGGGGGCTATGGCTACACCTTC
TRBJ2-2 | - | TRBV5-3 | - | CASTPSRGALFF | TGTGCCAGCACCCCCTCTAGGGGGGCGCTGTTTTTT
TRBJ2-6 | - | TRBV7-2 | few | CASSLSSGAGSNVLTF | TGTGCCAGCAGCTTATCCTCCGGGGCGGGGTCCAACGTCCTGACTTTC
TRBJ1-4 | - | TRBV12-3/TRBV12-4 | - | CASSLEAGRREKLFF | TGCGCCAGCAGCTTGGAGGCGGGGAGGCGTGAAAAACTGTTTTTT
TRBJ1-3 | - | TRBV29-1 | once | CSVEGRGASGNTIYF | TGCAGCGTTGAAGGGAGAGGGGCATCTGGAAACACCATATATTTT
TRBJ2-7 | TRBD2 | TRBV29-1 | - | CSVLLAGEYEQYF | TGCAGCGTTCTGTTAGCGGGAGAATACGAGCAGTACTTC
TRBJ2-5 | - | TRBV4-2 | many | CASSQGPETQYF | TGTGCCAGCAGCCAAGGACCGGAGACCCAGTACTTC
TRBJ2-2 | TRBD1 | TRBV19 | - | CASSNYRGANTGELFF | TGTGCCAGTAGTAACTACAGGGGCGCGAACACCGGGGAGCTGTTTTTT
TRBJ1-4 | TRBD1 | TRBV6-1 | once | CASNLKPGTGAEKLFF | TGTGCCAGCAATCTCAAACCCGGGACAGGGGCTGAAAAACTGTTTTTT
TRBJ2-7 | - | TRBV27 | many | CASSFTGVEQYF | TGTGCCAGCAGTTTCACGGGAGTGGAGCAGTACTTC
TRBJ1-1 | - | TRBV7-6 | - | CASSLTWGVTEAFF | TGTGCCAGCAGCTTAACGTGGGGGGTCACTGAAGCTTTCTTT
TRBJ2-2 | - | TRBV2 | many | CASSVISNTGELFF | TGTGCCAGCAGTGTGATCAGTAACACCGGGGAGCTGTTTTTT
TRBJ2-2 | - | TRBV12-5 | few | CASGTVGGELFF | TGTGCTAGTGGTACCGTAGGCGGGGAGCTGTTTTTT
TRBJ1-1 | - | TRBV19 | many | CASSRDGGNTEAFF | TGTGCCAGTAGTAGGGACGGAGGCAACACTGAAGCTTTCTTT
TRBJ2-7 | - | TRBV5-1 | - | CASSLYRVAYEQYF | TGCGCCAGCAGCTTGTACAGGGTGGCCTACGAGCAGTACTTC
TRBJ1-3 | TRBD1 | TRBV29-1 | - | CSDGQGGNTIYF | TGCAGCGACGGACAGGGTGGAAACACCATATATTTT
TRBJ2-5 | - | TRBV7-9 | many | CASSNWGETQYF | TGTGCCAGCTCTAACTGGGGGGAGACCCAGTACTTC
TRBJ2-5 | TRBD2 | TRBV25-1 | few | CASSEGLAGAQETQYF | TGTGCCAGCAGTGAAGGACTAGCGGGAGCACAGGAGACCCAGTACTTC
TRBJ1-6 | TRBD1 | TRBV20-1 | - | CSAGRDRGSPLHF | TGCAGTGCTGGCAGGGACAGAGGATCACCCCTCCACTTT
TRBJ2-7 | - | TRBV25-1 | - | CASSLGWSGAPYEQYF | TGTGCCAGCAGCTTGGGTTGGTCAGGGGCCCCCTACGAGCAGTACTTC
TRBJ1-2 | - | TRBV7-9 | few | CASSLPATNYGYTF | TGTGCCAGCAGCTTACCTGCTACTAACTATGGCTACACCTTC
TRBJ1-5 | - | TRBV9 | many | CASSVAASYQPQHF | TGTGCCAGCAGCGTAGCGGCATCTTATCAGCCCCAGCATTTT
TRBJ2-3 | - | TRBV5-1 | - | CASSFTVGSQGGADTQYF | TGCGCCAGCAGCTTTACAGTGGGATCGCAAGGTGGTGCAGATACGCAGTATTTT
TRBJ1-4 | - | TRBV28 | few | CASGRIGEKLFF | TGTGCCAGCGGGAGAATAGGTGAAAAACTGTTTTTT
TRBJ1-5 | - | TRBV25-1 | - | CASSPTPRTVSNQPQHF | TGTGCCAGCAGTCCCACCCCACGGACGGTTAGCAATCAGCCCCAGCATTTT
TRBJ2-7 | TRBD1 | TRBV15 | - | CATSRRQGPYEQYF | TGTGCCACCAGCAGAAGACAGGGCCCCTACGAGCAGTACTTC
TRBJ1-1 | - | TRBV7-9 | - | CASSSLGAVNTEAFF | TGTGCCAGCAGCTCACTCGGGGCAGTGAACACTGAAGCTTTCTTT
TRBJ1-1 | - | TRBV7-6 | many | CASSLGTDSFEAFF | TGTGCCAGCAGCTTAGGGACCGACAGTTTTGAAGCTTTCTTT
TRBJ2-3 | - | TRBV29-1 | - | CSVEEQSLDTQYF | TGCAGCGTTGAGGAGCAGTCCCTAGATACGCAGTATTTT
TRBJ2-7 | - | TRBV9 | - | CAGSVSGDGSYEQYF | TGTGCCGGCAGCGTATCCGGGGACGGGTCCTACGAGCAGTACTTC
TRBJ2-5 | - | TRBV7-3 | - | CASSKAGRQTQYF | TGTGCCAGCAGCAAAGCAGGACGGCAGACCCAGTACTTC
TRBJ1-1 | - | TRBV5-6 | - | CASSGVGGSEAFF | TGTGCCAGCAGTGGGGTAGGCGGATCTGAAGCTTTCTTT
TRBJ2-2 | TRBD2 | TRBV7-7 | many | CASSFSALAGDPGTGELFF | TGTGCTAGCAGCTTTTCTGCACTAGCGGGAGACCCGGGTACCGGGGAGCTGTTTTTT
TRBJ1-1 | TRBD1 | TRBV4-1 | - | CASSQRGQGAFF | TGCGCCAGCAGCCAGAGGGGACAGGGGGCTTTCTTT